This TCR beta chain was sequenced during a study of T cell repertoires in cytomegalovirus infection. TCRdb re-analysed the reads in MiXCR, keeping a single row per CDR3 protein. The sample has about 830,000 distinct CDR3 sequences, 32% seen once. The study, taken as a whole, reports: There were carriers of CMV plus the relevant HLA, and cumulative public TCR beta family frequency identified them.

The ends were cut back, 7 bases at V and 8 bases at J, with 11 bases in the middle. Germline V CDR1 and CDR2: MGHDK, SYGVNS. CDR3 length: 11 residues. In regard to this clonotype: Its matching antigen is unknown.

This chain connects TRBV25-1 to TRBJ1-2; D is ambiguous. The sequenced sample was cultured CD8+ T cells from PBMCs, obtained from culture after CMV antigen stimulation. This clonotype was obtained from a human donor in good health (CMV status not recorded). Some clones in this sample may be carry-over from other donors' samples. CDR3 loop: CASISLWGYTF. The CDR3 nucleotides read TGTGCCAGCATTAGTTTGTGGGGCTACACCTTC.